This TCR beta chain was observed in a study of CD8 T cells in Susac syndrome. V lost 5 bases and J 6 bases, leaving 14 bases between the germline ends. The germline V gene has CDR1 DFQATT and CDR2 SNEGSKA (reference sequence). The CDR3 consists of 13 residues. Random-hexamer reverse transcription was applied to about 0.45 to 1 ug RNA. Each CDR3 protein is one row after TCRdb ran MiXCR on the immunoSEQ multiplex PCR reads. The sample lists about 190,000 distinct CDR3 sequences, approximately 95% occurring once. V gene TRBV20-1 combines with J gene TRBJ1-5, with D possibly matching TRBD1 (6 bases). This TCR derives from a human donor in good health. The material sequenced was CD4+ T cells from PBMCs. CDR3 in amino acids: CSAATGSVQPQHF. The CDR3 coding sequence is TGCAGTGCTGCTACAGGGTCCGTTCAGCCCCAGCATTTT.